This T cell receptor (beta chain) was captured in a study of Ad26.COV2.S vaccination and SARS-CoV-2 variants. Broader study findings: Vaccine recipients surpassed placebo recipients in spike-specific TCR breadth.

The assay was immunoSEQ multiplex PCR, and TCRdb's table has in-frame clones only and misses some. The sample contains hundreds of thousands of clones, about 87% of which appear only once. The treatment here: some 19 received Ad26.COV2.S at low or high dose, single or two shots; several received placebo; per-sample allocation not given. Day 63 following the first vaccine or placebo injection was when the samples were taken. Details on this clone: Its antigen is unidentified.

This CDR3 has 14 residues. V was shortened by 5 bases and J by 0 bases, with 8 bases between the two germline ends. Germline CDR1 reads MNHEY; CDR2 reads SMNVEV (reference sequence). The TCR sequence derives from a person aged 18-60 years who received the Ad26.COV2.S COVID-19 vaccine or a placebo. The sequencing used peripheral blood, collected in a trial of Ad26.COV2.S vaccine versus placebo. The J gene is TRBJ2-1, the V gene TRBV27; D gene unclear. The CDR3 loop reads CASSGFSSYNEQFF. In nucleotides, the CDR3 is TGTGCCAGCAGTGGCTTTAGCTCCTACAATGAGCAGTTCTTC.